This T cell receptor beta chain was captured by sequencing in a study of regulatory T cells in long-lasting Graves disease. Study at large: Patients with persistent Graves' disease had over 5 years of antithyroid drugs and persistent TSH receptor antibodies. General observations from the study: Reduced TCR diversity was observed in persistent Graves' patients versus newly diagnosed patients. Accuracy may have suffered from the small sample size.

Time point of the sample: persistent/refractory GD, antithyroid drugs over 5 years with positive TRAb. PBMC RNA was the source of the TCR library. This clonotype was observed a handful of times. Its antigen is currently unknown. This CDR3 comprises 18 residues. CDR1 is LNHDA and CDR2 is SQIVND in the germline V gene (reference sequence). Trimming cost V 5 bases and J 0 bases; bases outside gene matches: 12. Arm-PCR of CDR3 regions and iRepertoire HTBI primers were the basis on which TCR beta libraries were built. TCRdb recomputed calls from the multiplex PCR reads with MiXCR, one row per CDR3 protein. The sample records hundreds of thousands of distinct CDR3 sequences, roughly 20% being singletons.

The rearrangement joins TRBV19 to TRBJ1-5; 8 bases fit TRBD1. The sample in question was peripheral blood mononuclear cells (PBMCs), obtained when the disease was refractory, from a patient treated with antithyroid drugs. This TCR was sampled from a female donor with Graves disease. The CDR3 DNA follows: TGTGCCAGTAGTCCACAGGGGGTCCGGGCTTATAGCAATCAGCCCCAGCATTTT. It specifies CASSPQGVRAYSNQPQHF.